The sequence of this T cell receptor beta chain was determined in a study of blood T cell repertoires in COVID-19. Trimming took 6 bases from V and 0 from J, leaving 9 bases between them. The CDR3 contains 14 residues. CDR1 is LGHDT and CDR2 is YNNKEL in the germline V gene (reference sequence). The authors' processing: Reference gene primer amplification in the assay estimated nucleated cell counts. Clones were read by immunoSEQ multiplex PCR, and TCRdb kept only the in-frame ones, dropping some. V and J calls and clone size come straight from that table; D and trimming were deduced from the DNA. The sample has 95,000 to 150,000 clones, 65% to 85% seen once; the top ten hold about 6.3%.

The genes are TRBV3-1 (or the pseudogene TRBV3-2) and TRBJ1-3; TRBD1 might be the D (5 bases). The sample consisted of peripheral blood. The origin of this receptor is a man older than 75 with active or convalescent COVID-19. CDR3 protein: CASRQASSGNTIYF. The CDR3 nucleotides read TGTGCCAGCAGACAGGCCAGCTCTGGAAACACCATATATTTT.